The source of this T cell receptor beta chain is a study of shared clonotypes between healthy human individuals. The CDR3 extends over 14 amino acids. V lost 2 bases and J 1 base, leaving 7 bases between the germline ends. CDR1 is SEHNR and CDR2 is FQNEAQ in the germline V gene (reference sequence). Sequenced by immunoSEQ multiplex PCR; TCRdb stores in-frame clones only, minus some. This sample has millions of clones; 95% occur once, and the top ten carry roughly 0.13%. Specimen: naive CD4+ T cells sorted from blood. The subset here: CD45RA+ positively selected. The V gene is TRBV7-9, the J gene TRBJ2-3; unclear D gene. This receptor was identified in a man aged 18 to 30 in good health. This CDR3 reads CASSLRDRTDTQYF. CDR3 sequence (DNA): TGTGCCAGCAGCTTAAGGGATCGCACAGATACGCAGTATTTT.